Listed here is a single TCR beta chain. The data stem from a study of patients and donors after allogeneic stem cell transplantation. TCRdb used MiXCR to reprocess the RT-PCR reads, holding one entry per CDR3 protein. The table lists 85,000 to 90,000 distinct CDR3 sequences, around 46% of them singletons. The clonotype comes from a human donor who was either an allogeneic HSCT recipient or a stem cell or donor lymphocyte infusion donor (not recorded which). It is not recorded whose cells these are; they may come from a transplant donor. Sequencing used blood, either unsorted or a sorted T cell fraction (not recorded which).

This CDR3 reads CASNRDNSPLHF. DNA of the CDR3: TGTGCCAGCAACAGGGATAATTCACCCCTCCACTTT. The chain couples TRBV7-2 to TRBJ1-6; D perhaps matches TRBD1 (6 bases). The germline V and J ends were trimmed by 7 bases and 5 bases, with 6 bases remaining between them. The CDR3 has 12 residues. Germline V gene lookup returns CDR1 SGHTA and CDR2 FQGNSA.